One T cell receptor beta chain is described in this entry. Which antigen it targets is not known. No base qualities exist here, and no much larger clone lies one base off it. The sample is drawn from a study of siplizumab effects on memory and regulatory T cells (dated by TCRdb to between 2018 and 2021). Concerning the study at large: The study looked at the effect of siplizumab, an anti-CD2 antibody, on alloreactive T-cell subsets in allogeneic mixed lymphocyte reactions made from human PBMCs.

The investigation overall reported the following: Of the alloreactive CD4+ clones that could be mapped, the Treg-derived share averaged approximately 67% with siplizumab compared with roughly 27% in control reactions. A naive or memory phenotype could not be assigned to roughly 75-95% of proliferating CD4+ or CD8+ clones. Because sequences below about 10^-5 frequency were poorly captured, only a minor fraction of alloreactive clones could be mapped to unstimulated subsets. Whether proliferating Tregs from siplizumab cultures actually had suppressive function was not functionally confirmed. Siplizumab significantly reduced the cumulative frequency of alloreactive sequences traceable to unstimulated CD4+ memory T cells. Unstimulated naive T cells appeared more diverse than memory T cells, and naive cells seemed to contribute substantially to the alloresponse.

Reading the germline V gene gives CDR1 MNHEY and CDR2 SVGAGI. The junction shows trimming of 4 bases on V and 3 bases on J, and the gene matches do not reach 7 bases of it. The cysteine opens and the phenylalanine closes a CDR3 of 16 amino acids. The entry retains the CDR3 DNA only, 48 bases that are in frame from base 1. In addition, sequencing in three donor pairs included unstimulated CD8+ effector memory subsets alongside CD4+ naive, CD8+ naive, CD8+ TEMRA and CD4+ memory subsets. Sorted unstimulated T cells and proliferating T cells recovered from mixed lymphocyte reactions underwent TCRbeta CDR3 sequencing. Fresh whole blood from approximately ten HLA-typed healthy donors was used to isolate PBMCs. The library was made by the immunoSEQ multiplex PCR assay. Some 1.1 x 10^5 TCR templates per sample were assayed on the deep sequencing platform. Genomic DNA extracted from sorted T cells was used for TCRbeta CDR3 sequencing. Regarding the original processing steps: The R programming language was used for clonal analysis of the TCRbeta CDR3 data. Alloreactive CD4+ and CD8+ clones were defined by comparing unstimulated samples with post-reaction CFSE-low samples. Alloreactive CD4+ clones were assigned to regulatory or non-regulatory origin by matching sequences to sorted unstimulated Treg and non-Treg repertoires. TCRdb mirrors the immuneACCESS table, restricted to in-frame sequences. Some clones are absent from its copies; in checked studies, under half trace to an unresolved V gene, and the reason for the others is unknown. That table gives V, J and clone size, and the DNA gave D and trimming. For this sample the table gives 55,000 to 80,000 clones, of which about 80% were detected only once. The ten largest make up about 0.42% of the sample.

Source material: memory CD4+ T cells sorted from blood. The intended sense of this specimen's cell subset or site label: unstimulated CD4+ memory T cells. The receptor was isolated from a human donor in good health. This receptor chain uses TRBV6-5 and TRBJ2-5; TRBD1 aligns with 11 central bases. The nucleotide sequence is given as TGTGCCAGCAGTTCACCGGGACAGGGGGTTAAAGAGACCCAGTACTTC. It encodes CASSSPGQGVKETQYF.